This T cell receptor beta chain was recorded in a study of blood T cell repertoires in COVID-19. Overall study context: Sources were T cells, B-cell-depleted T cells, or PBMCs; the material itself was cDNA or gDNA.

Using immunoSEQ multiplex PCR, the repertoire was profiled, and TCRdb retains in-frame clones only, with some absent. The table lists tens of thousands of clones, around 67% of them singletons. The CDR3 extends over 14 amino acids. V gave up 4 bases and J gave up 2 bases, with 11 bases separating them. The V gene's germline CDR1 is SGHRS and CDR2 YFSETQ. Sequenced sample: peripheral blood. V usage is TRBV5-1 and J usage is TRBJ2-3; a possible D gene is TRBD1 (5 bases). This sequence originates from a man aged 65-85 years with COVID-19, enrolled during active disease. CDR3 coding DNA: TGCGCCAGCAGCGGGGCACAACTCACAGATACGCAGTATTTT. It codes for CASSGAQLTDTQYF.